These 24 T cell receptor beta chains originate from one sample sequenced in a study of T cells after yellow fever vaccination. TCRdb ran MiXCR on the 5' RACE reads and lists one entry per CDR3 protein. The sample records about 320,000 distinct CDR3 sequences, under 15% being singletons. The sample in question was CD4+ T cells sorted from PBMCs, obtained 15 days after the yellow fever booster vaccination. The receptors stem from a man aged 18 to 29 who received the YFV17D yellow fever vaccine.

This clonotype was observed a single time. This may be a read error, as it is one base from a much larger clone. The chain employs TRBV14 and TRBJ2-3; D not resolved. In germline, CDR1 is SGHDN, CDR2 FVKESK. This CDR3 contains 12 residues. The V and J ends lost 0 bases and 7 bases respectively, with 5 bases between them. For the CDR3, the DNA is TGTGCCAGCAGCCAAGATCGGTATACGCAGTATTTT. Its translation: CASSQDRYTQYF.

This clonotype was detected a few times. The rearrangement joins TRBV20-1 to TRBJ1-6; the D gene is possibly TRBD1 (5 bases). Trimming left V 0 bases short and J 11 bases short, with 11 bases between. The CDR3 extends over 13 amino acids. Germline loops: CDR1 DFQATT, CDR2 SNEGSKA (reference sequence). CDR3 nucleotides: TGCAGTGCTAGAGATAACCCAGGGACACCCCTCCACTTT. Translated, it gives CSARDNPGTPLHF.

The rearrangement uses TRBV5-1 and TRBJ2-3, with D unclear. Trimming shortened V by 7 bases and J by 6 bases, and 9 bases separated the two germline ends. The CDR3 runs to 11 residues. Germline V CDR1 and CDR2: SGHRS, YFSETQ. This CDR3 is CASLSGDTQYF. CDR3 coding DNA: TGCGCCAGCCTTTCTGGGGATACGCAGTATTTT.

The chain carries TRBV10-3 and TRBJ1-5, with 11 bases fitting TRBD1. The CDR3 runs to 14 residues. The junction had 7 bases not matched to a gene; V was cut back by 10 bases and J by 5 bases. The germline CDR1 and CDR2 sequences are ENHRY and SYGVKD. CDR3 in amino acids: CATTLDRGHQPQHF. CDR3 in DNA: TGTGCCACGACCCTGGACAGGGGGCATCAGCCCCAGCATTTT.

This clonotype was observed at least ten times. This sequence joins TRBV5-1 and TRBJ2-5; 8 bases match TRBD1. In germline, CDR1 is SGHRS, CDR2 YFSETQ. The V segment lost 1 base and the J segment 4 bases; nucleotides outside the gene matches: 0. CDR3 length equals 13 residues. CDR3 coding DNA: TGCGCCAGCAGCTTGACAGGGGGAGAGACCCAGTACTTC. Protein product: CASSLTGGETQYF.

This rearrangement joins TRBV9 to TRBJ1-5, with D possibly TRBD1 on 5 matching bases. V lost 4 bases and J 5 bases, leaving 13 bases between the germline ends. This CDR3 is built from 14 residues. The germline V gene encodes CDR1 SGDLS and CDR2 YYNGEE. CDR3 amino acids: CASSLRGGYQPQHF. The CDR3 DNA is TGTGCCAGCAGCCTGAGGGGAGGGTATCAGCCCCAGCATTTT.

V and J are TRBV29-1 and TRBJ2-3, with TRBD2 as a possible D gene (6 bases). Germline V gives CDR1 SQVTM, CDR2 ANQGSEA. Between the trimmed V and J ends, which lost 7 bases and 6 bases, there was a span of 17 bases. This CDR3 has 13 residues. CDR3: CSGGETVDDTQYF. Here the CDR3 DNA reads TGCAGCGGGGGGGAGACAGTCGATGATACGCAGTATTTT.

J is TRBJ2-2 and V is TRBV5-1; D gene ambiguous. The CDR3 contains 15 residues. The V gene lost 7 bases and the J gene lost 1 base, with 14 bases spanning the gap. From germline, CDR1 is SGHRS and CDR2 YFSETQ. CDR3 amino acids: CASQVLPENTGELFF. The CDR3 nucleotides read TGCGCCAGCCAGGTACTTCCAGAGAACACCGGGGAGCTGTTTTTT.

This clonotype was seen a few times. The CDR3 is CASSEAPRSQETQYF. DNA for the CDR3: TGTGCCAGCAGTGAAGCTCCCCGATCCCAAGAGACCCAGTACTTC. The rearrangement links TRBV6-1 to TRBJ2-5; no firm D call. V was pared by 0 bases and J by 1 base, with 9 bases between. This CDR3 region has 15 residues. Germline CDR1 MNHNS, CDR2 SASEGT.

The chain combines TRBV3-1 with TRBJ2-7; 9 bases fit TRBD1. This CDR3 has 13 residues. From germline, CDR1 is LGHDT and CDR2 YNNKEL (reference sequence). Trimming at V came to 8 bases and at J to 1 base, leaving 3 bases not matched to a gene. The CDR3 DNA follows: TGTGCCAGCGGGGACAGGGCTTCCTACGAGCAGTACTTC. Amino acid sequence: CASGDRASYEQYF.

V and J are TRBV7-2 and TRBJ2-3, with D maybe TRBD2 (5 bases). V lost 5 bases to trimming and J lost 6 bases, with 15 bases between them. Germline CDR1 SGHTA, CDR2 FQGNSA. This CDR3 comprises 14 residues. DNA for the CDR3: TGTGCCAGCAGCCCAGCCCTAGCAGTGGATACGCAGTATTTT. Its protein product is CASSPALAVDTQYF.

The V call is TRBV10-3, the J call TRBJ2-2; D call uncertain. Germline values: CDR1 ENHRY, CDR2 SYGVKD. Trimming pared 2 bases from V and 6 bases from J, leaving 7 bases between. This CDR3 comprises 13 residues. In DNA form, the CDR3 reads TGTGCCATCAGTGAGAGGGTGCCCGGGGAGCTGTTTTTT. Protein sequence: CAISERVPGELFF.

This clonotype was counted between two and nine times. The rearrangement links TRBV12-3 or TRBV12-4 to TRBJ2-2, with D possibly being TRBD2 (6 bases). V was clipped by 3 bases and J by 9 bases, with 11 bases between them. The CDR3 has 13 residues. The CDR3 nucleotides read TGTGCCAGCAGTTTGGGGGAGGCAAGGGAGCTGTTTTTT. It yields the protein CASSLGEARELFF.

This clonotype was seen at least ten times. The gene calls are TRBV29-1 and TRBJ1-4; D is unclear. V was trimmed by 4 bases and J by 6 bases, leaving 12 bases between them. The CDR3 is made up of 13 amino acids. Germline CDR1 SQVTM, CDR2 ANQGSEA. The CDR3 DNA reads TGCAGCGTTGGAGTGGGGAACTATGAAAAACTGTTTTTT. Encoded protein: CSVGVGNYEKLFF. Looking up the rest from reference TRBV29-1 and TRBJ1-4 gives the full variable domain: SAVISQKPSRDICQRGTSLTIQCQVDSQVTMMFWYRQQPGQSLTLIATANQGSEATYESGFVIDKFPISRPNLTFSTLTVSNMSPEDSSIYLCSVGVGNYEKLFFGSGTQLSVL.

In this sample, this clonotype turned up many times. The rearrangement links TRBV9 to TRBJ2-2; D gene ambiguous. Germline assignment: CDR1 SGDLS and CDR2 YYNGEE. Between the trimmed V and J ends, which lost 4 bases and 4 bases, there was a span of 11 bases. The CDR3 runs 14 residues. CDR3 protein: CASSLTQFTGELFF. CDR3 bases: TGTGCCAGCAGCTTGACTCAGTTCACCGGGGAGCTGTTTTTT.

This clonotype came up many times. For the CDR3, the DNA is TGCAGCGCTCGCGTCAACGCCGGGGAGCTGTTTTTT. This encodes CSARVNAGELFF. The V call is TRBV29-1, the J call TRBJ2-2; the D is unclear. Germline V lookup: CDR1 SQVTM, CDR2 ANQGSEA. The CDR3 covers 12 residues. V dropped 7 bases and J dropped 6 bases, with 12 bases sitting between them.

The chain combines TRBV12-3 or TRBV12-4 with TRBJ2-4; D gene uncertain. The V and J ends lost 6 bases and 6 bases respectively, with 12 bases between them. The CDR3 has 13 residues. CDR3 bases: TGTGCCAGCAGCCTACGGTCCGGAAACATTCAGTACTTC. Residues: CASSLRSGNIQYF.

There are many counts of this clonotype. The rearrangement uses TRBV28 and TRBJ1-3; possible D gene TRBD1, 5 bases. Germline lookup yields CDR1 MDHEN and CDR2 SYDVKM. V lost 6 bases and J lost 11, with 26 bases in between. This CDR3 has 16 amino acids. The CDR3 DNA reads TGTGCCAGCAGACTGACCGGGAGCCTTGGGGGAAGCGCCATATATTTT. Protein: CASRLTGSLGGSAIYF.

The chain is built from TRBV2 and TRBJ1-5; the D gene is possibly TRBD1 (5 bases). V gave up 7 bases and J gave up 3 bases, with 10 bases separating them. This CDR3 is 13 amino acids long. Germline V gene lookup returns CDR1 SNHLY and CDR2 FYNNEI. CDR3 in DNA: TGTGCCAGCAATGTGGGACTCAATCAGCCCCAGCATTTT. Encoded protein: CASNVGLNQPQHF.

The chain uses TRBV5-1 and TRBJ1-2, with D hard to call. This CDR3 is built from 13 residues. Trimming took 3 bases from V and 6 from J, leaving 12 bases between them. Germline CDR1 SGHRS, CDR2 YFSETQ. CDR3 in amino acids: CASSSADLHGYTF. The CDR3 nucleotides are TGCGCCAGCAGCTCGGCTGACCTTCATGGCTACACCTTC.

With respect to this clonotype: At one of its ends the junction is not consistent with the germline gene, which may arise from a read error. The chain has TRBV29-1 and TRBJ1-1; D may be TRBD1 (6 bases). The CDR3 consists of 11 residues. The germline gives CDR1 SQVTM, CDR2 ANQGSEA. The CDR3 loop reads CSARGNAEAFF. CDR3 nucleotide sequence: TGCAGTGCAAGGGGGAACGCTGAAGCTTTCTTT.

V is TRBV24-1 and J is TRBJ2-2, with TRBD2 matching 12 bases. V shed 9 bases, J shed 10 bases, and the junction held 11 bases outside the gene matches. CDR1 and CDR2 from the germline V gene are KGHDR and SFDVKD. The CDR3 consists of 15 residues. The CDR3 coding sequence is TGTGCCACCGGAACACTAGCGGGGGGCGAAGAGGAGCTGTTTTTT. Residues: CATGTLAGGEEELFF.

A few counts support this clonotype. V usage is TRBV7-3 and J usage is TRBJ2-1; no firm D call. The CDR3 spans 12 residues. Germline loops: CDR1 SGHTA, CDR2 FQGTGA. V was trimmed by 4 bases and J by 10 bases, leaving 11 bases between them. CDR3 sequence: CASSSRGAEQFF. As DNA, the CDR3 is TGTGCCAGCAGCTCCCGAGGAGCGGAGCAGTTCTTC.

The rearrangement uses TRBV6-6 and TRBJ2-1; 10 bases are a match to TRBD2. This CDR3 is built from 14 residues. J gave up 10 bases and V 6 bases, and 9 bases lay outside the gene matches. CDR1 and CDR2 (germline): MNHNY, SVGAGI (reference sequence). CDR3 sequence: CASRPSGGAKEQFF. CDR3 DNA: TGTGCCAGCAGACCAAGCGGGGGGGCAAAAGAGCAGTTCTTC.